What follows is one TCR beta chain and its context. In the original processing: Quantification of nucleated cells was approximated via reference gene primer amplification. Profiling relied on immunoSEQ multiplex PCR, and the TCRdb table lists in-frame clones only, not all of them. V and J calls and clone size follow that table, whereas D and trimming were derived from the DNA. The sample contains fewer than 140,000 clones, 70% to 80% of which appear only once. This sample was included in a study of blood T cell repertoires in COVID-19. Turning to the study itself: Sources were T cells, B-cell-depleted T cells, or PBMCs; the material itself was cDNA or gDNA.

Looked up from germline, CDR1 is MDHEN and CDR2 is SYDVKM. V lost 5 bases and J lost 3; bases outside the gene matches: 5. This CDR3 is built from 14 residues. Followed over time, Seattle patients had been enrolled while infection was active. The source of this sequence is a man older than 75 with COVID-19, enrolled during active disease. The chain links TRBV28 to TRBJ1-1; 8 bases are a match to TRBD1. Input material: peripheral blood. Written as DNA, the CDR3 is TGTGCCAGCAGTAGCGGACAGGGAGACACTGAAGCTTTCTTT. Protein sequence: CASSSGQGDTEAFF.